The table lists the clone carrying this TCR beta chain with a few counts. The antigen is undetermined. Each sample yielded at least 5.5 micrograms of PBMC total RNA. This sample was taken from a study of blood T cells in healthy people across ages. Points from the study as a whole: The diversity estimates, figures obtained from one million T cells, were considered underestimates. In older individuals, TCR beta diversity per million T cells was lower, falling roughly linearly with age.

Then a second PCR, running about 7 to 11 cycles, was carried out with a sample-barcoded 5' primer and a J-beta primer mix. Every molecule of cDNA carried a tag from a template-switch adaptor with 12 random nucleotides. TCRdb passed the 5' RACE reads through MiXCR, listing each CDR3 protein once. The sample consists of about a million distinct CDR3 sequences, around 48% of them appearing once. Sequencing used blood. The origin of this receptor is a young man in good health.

CDR3 in amino acids: CASSLGKRSRSSQETQYF. CDR3 sequence (DNA): TGTGCCAGCAGCTTAGGGAAGCGGTCGCGAAGCTCCCAAGAGACCCAGTACTTC. This chain uses TRBV7-2 with TRBJ2-5, with D tentatively TRBD2 (5 bases). With 1 base removed from V and 1 base from J, the gap between germline ends came to 19 bases. The CDR3 is 18 amino acids. Germline assignment: CDR1 SGHTA and CDR2 FQGNSA.